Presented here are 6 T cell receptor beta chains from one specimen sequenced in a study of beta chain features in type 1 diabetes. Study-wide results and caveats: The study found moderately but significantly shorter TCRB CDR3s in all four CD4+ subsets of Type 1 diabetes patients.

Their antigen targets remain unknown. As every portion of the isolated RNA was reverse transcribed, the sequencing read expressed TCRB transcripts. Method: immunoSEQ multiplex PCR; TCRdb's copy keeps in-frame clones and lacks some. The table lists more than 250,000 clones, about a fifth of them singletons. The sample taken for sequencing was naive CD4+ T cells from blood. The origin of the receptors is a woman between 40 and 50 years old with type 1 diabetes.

The CDR3 DNA follows: TGTGCCAGCAGCTTTACCCAGGGGGAAGGAAACACCATATATTTT. Protein sequence: CASSFTQGEGNTIYF. The rearrangement links TRBV5-4 to TRBJ1-3; TRBD1 matches at 7 bases. V lost 2 bases to trimming and J lost 4 bases; unmatched junction nucleotides: 6. Germline V gives CDR1 SGHNT, CDR2 YYREEE (reference sequence). This CDR3 has 15 amino acids.

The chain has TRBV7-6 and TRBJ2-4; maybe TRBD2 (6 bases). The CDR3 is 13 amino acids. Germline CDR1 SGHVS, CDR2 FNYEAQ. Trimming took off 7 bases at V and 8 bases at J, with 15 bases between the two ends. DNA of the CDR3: TGTGCCAGCACCTTTTTTCCGGGGGACATTCAGTACTTC. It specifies CASTFFPGDIQYF.

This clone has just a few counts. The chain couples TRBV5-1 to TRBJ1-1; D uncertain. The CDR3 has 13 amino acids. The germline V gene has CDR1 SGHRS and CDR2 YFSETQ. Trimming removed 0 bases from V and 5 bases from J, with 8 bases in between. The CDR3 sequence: CASSLVQLTEAFF. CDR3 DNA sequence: TGCGCCAGCAGCTTGGTACAGCTTACTGAAGCTTTCTTT.

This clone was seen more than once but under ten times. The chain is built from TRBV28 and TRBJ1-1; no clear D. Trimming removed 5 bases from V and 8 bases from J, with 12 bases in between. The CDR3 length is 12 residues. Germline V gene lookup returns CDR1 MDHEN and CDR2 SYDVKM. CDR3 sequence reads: CASSPPDLEAFF. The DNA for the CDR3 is TGTGCCAGCAGTCCCCCAGATCTGGAAGCTTTCTTT.

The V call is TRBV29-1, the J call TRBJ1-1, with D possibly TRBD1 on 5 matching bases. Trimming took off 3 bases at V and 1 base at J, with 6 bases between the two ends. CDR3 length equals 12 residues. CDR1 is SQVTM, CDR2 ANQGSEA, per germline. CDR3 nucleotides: TGCAGCGTTGACGGGGGGAACACTGAAGCTTTCTTT. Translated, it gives CSVDGGNTEAFF.

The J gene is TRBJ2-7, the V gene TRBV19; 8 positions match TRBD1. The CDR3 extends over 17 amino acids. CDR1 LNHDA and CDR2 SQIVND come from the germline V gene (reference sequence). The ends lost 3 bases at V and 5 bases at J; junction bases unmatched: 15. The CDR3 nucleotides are TGTGCCAGTAGTATCCGGGGCGCCCAGGGGGCGACCAACGAGCAGTACTTC. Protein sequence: CASSIRGAQGATNEQYF.